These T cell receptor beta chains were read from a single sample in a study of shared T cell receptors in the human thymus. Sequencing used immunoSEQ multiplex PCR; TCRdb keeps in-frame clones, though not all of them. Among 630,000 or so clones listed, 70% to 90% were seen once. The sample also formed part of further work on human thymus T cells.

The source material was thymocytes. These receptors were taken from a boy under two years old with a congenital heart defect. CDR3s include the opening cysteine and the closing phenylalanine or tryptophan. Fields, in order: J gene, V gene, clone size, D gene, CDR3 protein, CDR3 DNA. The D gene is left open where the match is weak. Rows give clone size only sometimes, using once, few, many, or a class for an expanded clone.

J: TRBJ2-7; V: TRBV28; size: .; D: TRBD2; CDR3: CASRLAGGPHEQYF; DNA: TGTGCCAGCAGGCTAGCGGGGGGGCCCCACGAGCAGTACTTC
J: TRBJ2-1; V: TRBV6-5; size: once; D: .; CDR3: CASSRLGGLNEQFF; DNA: TGTGCCAGCAGCCGACTAGGAGGACTCAATGAGCAGTTCTTC
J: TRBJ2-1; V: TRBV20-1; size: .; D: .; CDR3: CSARGGEQFF; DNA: TGCAGTGCGCGAGGGGGTGAGCAGTTCTTC
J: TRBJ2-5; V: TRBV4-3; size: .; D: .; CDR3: CASSQDRETQYF; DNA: TGCGCCAGCAGCCAAGATCGAGAGACCCAGTACTTC
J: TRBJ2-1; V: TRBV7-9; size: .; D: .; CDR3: CASSLKGIVYNEQFF; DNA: TGTGCCAGCAGCTTAAAGGGGATCGTCTACAATGAGCAGTTCTTC
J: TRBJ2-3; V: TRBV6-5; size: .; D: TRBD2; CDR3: CASSSGLAGVGDTQYF; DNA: TGTGCCAGCAGTTCGGGACTAGCGGGAGTGGGAGATACGCAGTATTTT
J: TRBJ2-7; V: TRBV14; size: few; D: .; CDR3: CASSQDLIGLAPWREQYF; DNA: TGTGCCAGCAGCCAAGATTTAATAGGGCTAGCCCCATGGAGAGAGCAGTACTTC
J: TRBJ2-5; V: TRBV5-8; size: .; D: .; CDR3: CASSIDRLWEETQYF; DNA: TGTGCCAGCAGCATTGACAGGTTGTGGGAAGAGACCCAGTACTTC
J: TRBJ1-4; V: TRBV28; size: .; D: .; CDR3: CASTSTNEKLFF; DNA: TGTGCCAGCACCTCAACTAATGAAAAACTGTTTTTT
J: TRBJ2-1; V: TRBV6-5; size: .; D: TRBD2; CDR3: CASQRGGGLNEQFF; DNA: TGTGCCAGCCAACGGGGGGGAGGTCTCAATGAGCAGTTCTTC
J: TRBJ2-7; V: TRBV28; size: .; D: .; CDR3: CASSLSTEQYF; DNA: TGTGCCAGCAGTTTGAGTACCGAGCAGTACTTC
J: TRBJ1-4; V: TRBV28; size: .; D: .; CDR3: CASSWGRISREKLFF; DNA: TGTGCCAGCAGTTGGGGGAGGATCTCTCGTGAAAAACTGTTTTTT
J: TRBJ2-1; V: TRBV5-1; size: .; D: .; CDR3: CASSHGSVTYNEQFF; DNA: TGCGCCAGCAGTCACGGGAGTGTCACCTACAATGAGCAGTTCTTC
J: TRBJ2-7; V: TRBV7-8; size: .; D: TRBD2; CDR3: CASSLLPTSGRANDEQYF; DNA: TGTGCCAGCAGCTTACTTCCGACTAGCGGGAGGGCCAACGACGAGCAGTACTTC
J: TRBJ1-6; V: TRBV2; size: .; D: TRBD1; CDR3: CATETGSLANSPLHF; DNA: TGTGCCACCGAGACAGGGAGCCTGGCGAATTCCCCCCTCCACTTT
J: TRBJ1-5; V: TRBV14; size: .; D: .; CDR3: CASSPGLGNQPQHF; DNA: TGTGCCAGCAGCCCGGGACTTGGCAATCAGCCCCAGCATTTT
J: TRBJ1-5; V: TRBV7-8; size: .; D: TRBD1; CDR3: CASSLREGADYSNQPQHF; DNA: TGTGCCAGCAGCTTAAGAGAGGGGGCTGACTATAGCAATCAGCCCCAGCATTTT
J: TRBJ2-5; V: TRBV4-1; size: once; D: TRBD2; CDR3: CASSQEAGGLGQETQYF; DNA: TGCGCCAGCAGCCAAGAAGCGGGGGGGTTGGGCCAAGAGACCCAGTACTTC
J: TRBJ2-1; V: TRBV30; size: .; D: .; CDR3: CAWRENRDSVSYNEQFF; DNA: TGTGCCTGGAGGGAGAACAGGGATTCCGTCTCCTACAATGAGCAGTTCTTC
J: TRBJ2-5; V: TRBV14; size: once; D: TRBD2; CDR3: CASSQGWTSGGSQETQYF; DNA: TGTGCCAGCAGCCAAGGCTGGACTAGCGGGGGGTCTCAAGAGACCCAGTACTTC
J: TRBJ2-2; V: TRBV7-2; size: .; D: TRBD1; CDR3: CATDRVEGYNTGELFF; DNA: TGTGCCACGGACAGGGTAGAGGGCTACAACACCGGGGAGCTGTTTTTT
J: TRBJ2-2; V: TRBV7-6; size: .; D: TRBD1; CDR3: CASSLAQDRGNTGELFF; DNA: TGTGCCAGCAGCTTAGCCCAGGACAGGGGTAACACCGGGGAGCTGTTTTTT
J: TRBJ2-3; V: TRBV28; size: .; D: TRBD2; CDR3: CASSFARGATSGTDTQYF; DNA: TGTGCCAGCAGTTTTGCGAGGGGCGCGACTAGCGGCACAGATACGCAGTATTTT
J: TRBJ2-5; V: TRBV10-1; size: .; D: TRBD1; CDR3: CASSRDRQETQYF; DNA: TGCGCCAGCTCCCGGGACAGACAAGAGACCCAGTACTTC
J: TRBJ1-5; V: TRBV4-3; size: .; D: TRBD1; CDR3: CASSQQVWTGRENQPQHF; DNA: TGCGCCAGCAGCCAACAAGTCTGGACAGGGAGGGAGAATCAGCCCCAGCATTTT
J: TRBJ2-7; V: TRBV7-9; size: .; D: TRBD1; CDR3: CASSQMDRGSYEQYF; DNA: TGTGCCAGCAGTCAAATGGACAGGGGTTCCTACGAGCAGTACTTC